This T cell receptor beta chain was obtained from a study of sequential checkpoint blockade in melanoma. The treatment here: randomized to nivolumab then ipilimumab (arm A) or the reverse (arm B). TCRdb's copy holds only in-frame clones and misses some; the assay was immunoSEQ multiplex PCR. The data show some 3,200 clones, approximately 18% seen once. In its sample, this clone ranks as large (0.1 to 1%). The CDR3 length is 13 residues. Germline V gene data show CDR1 as MNHGY and CDR2 as SAAAGT. After removal of 5 bases from V and 4 bases from J, the junction contained 4 bases not matched to a gene. The specimen comprised tumor tissue (inferred from file names), sampled from a patient given nivolumab and ipilimumab in sequence. The rearrangement links TRBV6-8 to TRBJ1-1; 7 bases match TRBD1. The TCR originated in a human donor with melanoma. The CDR3 spells CASSEYRGTEAFF. The CDR3 DNA follows: TGTGCCAGCAGTGAGTACAGGGGCACTGAAGCTTTCTTT.